This paragraph reports one T cell receptor beta chain. This sample was taken from a study of control samples from healthy donors and cancer patients. Profiled with immunoSEQ multiplex PCR; TCRdb holds only in-frame clones, not every one. The table shows about 120,000 clones, with 88% occurring only once. Germline assignment: CDR1 SGHTA and CDR2 FQGNSA. The CDR3 contains 15 residues. The V end was cut by 5 bases, the J end by 5 bases, with 18 bases between. The V and J genes are TRBV7-2 and TRBJ2-5; perhaps TRBD2 as D (5 bases). Sequencing was done on a sample of blood. The sequence was collected from a man between 40 and 49 years old in good health. The chain's CDR3 is CASSPGITPRETQYF. CDR3 sequence (DNA): TGTGCCAGCAGCCCCGGGATAACCCCCCGGGAGACCCAGTACTTC.